The subject of this entry is one T cell receptor (beta chain). This specimen comes from a study of T cell changes during pregnancy in multiple sclerosis. Some clones are missing from TCRdb's copy, which holds only in-frame ones; the method was immunoSEQ multiplex PCR. Of under 110,000 clones detected, 75% to 95% appear once; the ten largest clones hold 1.6%. CDR3 length: 19 amino acids. Per the germline V gene, CDR1 is SGDLS and CDR2 is YYNGEE. Trimming cost V 0 bases and J 7 bases, with 26 bases left between them. The genes are TRBV9 and TRBJ2-1; D possibly corresponds to TRBD2 (6 bases). The sequencing here drew on peripheral blood, taken before pregnancy. The sequence was collected from a female donor with multiple sclerosis, enrolled in a pregnancy study. The CDR3 DNA reads as TGTGCCAGCAGCGTAGCCGGGGAGGTGGGGCGGGGTCGGGGAAATGAGCAGTTCTTC. This codes for CASSVAGEVGRGRGNEQFF. Together with reference TRBV9 and TRBJ2-1, the CDR3 gives the full variable domain: DSGVTQTPKHLITATGQRVTLRCSPRSGDLSVYWYQQSLDQGLQFLIQYYNGEERAKGNILERFSAQQFPDLHSELNLSSLELGDSALYFCASSVAGEVGRGRGNEQFFGPGTRLTVL.